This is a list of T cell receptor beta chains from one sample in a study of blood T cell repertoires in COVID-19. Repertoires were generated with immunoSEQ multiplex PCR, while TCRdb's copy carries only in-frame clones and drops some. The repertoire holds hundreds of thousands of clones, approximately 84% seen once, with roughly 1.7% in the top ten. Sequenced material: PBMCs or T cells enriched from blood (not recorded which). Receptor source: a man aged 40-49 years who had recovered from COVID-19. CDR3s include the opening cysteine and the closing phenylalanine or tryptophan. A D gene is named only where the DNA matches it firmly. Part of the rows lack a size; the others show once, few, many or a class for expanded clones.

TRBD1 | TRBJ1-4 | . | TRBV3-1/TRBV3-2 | TGTGCCAGCAGCCAAAGGGACAGTAATGAAAAACTGTTTTTT | CASSQRDSNEKLFF
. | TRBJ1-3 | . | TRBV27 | TGTGCCAGCAGTTTTGGGGGGATCGGAAACACCATATATTTT | CASSFGGIGNTIYF
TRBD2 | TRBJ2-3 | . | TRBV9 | TGTGCCAGCAGCGTAGCCTCTAGCGGGAGTGGCGCAGATACGCAGTATTTT | CASSVASSGSGADTQYF
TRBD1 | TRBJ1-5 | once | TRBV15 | TGTGCCACCAGCAGAGACGCACAGGGGGCCCATCAGCCCCAGCATTTT | CATSRDAQGAHQPQHF
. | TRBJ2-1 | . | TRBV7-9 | TGTGCCAGCAGCGTACAAACGGGGCACCCGGCGGGGAATGAGCAGTTCTTC | CASSVQTGHPAGNEQFF
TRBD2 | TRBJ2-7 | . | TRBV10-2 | TGCGCCAGCACCCCAGCGGGAGGCCGATTTTCCTACGAGCAGTACTTC | CASTPAGGRFSYEQYF
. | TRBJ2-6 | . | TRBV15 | TGTGCCACCAGCAGAGTAAGGGCAGGGGCTGGGGCCAACGTCCTGACTTTC | CATSRVRAGAGANVLTF
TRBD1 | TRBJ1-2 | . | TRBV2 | TGTGCCAGCAGTGAGGGTCGGACAGGGGGTGGCTACACCTTC | CASSEGRTGGGYTF
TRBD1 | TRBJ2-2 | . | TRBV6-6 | TGTGCCAGCAGTTACGATAAGGGGGCGGGCGGGGAGCTGTTTTTT | CASSYDKGAGGELFF
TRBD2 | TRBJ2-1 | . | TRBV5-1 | TGCGCCAGCAGCTCGAGGACTAGCGGTAACAATGAGCAGTTCTTC | CASSSRTSGNNEQFF
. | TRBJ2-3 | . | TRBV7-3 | TGTGCCAGCAGCTTAAGAGAAGCAGATACGCAGTATTTT | CASSLREADTQYF
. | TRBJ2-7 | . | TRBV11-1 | TGTGCCAGCAGCTTAGGAGCAGGCGACGAGCAGTACTTC | CASSLGAGDEQYF
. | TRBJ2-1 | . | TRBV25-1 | TGTGCCAGCAGTGAATCGGGGCAGGGGAACAATGAGCAGTTCTTC | CASSESGQGNNEQFF
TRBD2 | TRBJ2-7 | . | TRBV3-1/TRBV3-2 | TGTGCCAGCAGCCAAGATCTGGGGACTAGCACCTACGAGCAGTACTTC | CASSQDLGTSTYEQYF
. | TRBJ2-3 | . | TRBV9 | TGTGCCAGCAGCGTACAGTGGTCCCTCACAGATACGCAGTATTTT | CASSVQWSLTDTQYF
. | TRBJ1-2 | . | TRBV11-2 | TGTGCCAGCAGTCTCCCCGGGGTGGCCTATGGCTACACCTTC | CASSLPGVAYGYTF
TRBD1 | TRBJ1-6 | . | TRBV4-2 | TGTGCCAGGGCCTGGACAGGGGTGGTGGAATCACCCCTCCACTTT | CARAWTGVVESPLHF
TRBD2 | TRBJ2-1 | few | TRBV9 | TGTGCCAGCAGCGTGGGGACTAGCGTATACAATGAGCAGTTCTTC | CASSVGTSVYNEQFF
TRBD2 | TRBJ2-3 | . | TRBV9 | TGTGCCAGCAGCGTAGTTAGCGGGGGGGCAGCAGATACGCAGTATTTT | CASSVVSGGAADTQYF
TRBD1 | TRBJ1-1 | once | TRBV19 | TGTGCCAGTCGGTGGACAGGGAACACTGAAGCTTTCTTT | CASRWTGNTEAFF
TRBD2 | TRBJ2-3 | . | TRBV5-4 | TGTGCCAGCAGCTTGGCCAGCGGGGCCTCCGCAGATACGCAGTATTTT | CASSLASGASADTQYF
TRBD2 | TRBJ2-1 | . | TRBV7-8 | TGTGCCAGCAGTCCGACTAGCGGGGGGAACAATGAGCAGTTCTTC | CASSPTSGGNNEQFF
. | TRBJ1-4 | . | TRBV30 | TGTGCCGGACTGATCATAACTAATGAAAAACTGTTTTTT | CAGLIITNEKLFF
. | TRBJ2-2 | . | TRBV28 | TGTGCCAGCAGTCTGGGGGACATGAACACCGGGGAGCTGTTTTTT | CASSLGDMNTGELFF
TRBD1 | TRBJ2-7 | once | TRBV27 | TGTGCCAGCAGTATGGACAGGGATGCCTACGAGCAGTACTTC | CASSMDRDAYEQYF
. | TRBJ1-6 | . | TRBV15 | TGTGCCACCAGCAGAGATCGGGAGGTGAGCTCCTATAATTCACCCCTCCACTTT | CATSRDREVSSYNSPLHF
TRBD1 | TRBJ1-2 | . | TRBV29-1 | TGCAGCGTGACCAGGGGGGTGAATCTCTATGGCTACACCTTC | CSVTRGVNLYGYTF
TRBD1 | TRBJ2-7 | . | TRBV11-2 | TGTGCCAGCAGCTTAGGACAGGGGGTAATCAACGAGCAGTACTTC | CASSLGQGVINEQYF
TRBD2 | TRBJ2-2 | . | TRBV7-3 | TGTGCCAGCAGCCTTGGACTAGCCCCGGGCACCGGGGAGCTGTTTTTT | CASSLGLAPGTGELFF
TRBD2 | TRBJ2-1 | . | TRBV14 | TGTGCCAGCAGCCGACGTGGACTAGCGGGAATTTATGAGCAGTTCTTC | CASSRRGLAGIYEQFF
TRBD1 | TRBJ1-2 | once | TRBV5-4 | TGTGCCAGCAGCCCAGGGGGCGCCTATGGCTACACCTTC | CASSPGGAYGYTF
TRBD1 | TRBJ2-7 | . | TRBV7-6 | TGTGCCAGCAGCCTGCGGGCACAGGGGAGCGAGCAGTACTTC | CASSLRAQGSEQYF
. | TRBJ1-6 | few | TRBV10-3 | TGTGCCACAAGTTCTGGAGGCGAGGATAATTCACCCCTCCACTTT | CATSSGGEDNSPLHF
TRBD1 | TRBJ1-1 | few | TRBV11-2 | TGTGCCAGCAGCCCACTGACAGGGTGGATGAACACTGAAGCTTTCTTT | CASSPLTGWMNTEAFF
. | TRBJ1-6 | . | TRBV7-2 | TGTGCCAGCAGGCCACAGGGTTCTTATAATTCACCCCTCCACTTT | CASRPQGSYNSPLHF
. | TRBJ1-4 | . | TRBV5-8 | TGTGCCAGCAGCTTGTGGAAAGGGGCTAATTGGGGTGAAAAACTGTTTTTT | CASSLWKGANWGEKLFF
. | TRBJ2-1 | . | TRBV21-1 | TGTGCCAGCAGCTCCTTCACCTCCGGTGAGCAGTTCTTC | CASSSFTSGEQFF
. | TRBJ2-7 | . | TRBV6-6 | TGTGCCACCTCCGGGAAGCGCCCTCCCTACGAGCAGTACTTC | CATSGKRPPYEQYF
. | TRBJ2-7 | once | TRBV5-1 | TGCGCCAGCAGCGGTGGTCAGGCCTCCTACGAGCAGTACTTC | CASSGGQASYEQYF
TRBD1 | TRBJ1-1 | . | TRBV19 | TGTGCCAGTAGTACAGGGGGTTTAACTGAAGCTTTCTTT | CASSTGGLTEAFF
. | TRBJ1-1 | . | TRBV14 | TGTGCCAGCAGCCAAGATTGGAGGGCTGAAGCTTTCTTT | CASSQDWRAEAFF
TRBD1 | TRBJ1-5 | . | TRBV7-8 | TGTGCCAGCAGCCCCTTGGCAGGGGGCCCTAGGAGCAATCAGCCCCAGCATTTT | CASSPLAGGPRSNQPQHF
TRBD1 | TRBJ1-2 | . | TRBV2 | TGTGCCAGCAGTTGGACAGGGGACCCTGCTAACTATGGCTACACCTTC | CASSWTGDPANYGYTF
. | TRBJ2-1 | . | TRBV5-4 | TGTGCCAGCAGCTTGGTTACAGAATACAATGAGCAGTTCTTC | CASSLVTEYNEQFF
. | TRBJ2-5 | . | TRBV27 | TGTGCCAGCAGTGACTTAATCCAAGAGACCCAGTACTTC | CASSDLIQETQYF
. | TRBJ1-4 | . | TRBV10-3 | TGTGCCATCCGTCCGGGGGGTGATGAAAAACTGTTTTTT | CAIRPGGDEKLFF
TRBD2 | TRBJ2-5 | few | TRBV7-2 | TGTGCCAGCAGCTTGGTGGGGGGAGGGGAGACCCAGTACTTC | CASSLVGGGETQYF
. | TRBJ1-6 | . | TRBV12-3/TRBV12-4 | TGTGCCAGCAGACCTGGGGGGAATTCACCCCTCCACTTT | CASRPGGNSPLHF
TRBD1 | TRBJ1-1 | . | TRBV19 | TGTGCCAGTAGTATAGTCGGACAGGGTGGCACTGAAGCTTTCTTT | CASSIVGQGGTEAFF